This T cell receptor (beta chain) came from a study of regulatory T cells in long-lasting Graves disease (dated by TCRdb to about 2021). Some background on the complete study: Persistent Graves' disease meant more than 5 years of antithyroid drug treatment with TSH receptor autoantibodies that stayed positive. The study was registered as a clinical trial and conducted in China. A total of around 33 samples were covered by TCR sequencing, comprising 13 persistent and approximately 20 newly diagnosed Graves' disease patients. Peripheral blood TCR sequencing and RNA sequencing compared persistent Graves' disease patients with newly diagnosed Graves' disease patients. Antithyroid drugs had been taken for 10 to 13 years on average by persistent Graves' disease patients in the clinical cohort.

From the cysteine up to the phenylalanine, the CDR3 has a length of 13 residues. Just the 39-base CDR3 DNA is kept, in frame starting at base 1. From a lookup of the germline V gene, CDR1 and CDR2 are MDHEN and SYDVKM. Study-level results and caveats: TRBV28, TRBJ1-2 and TRBJ2-5 were preferentially used in persistent disease, while TRBV20-1 and TRBJ2-1 were favored in newly diagnosed disease. Patients with persistent disease shared more public clonotypes (around 3,000) than newly diagnosed patients did (more than 900). Persistent Graves' disease patients showed lower TCR Shannon entropy and fewer highly expanded clones than newly diagnosed patients, suggesting clonal expansion. The authors noted that the small sample size was a limitation that may lower accuracy. Only the TCR beta chain was sequenced and analyzed. Because the primary lesion, thyroid tissue, could not be accessed, the study looked at peripheral blood alone.

This clonotype was picked up many times. The target of this receptor is not known. A junction boundary mismatches the germline segment, possibly from a read error. Library generation was performed with multiplex PCR. Instrument on record: Illumina HiSeq 4000. CDR3 regions were amplified by Arm-PCR with iRepertoire HTBI primers to construct TCR beta libraries. Before sequencing, the PCR products went through gel purification. The paper's data handling went like this. Gene usage analysis of CDR3 amino acid clonotypes used the roughly 62 TRBV and 14 to 15 TRBJ segments found across samples. COPE and FqMerger were used to merge the filtered high-quality paired reads into contigs. Contigs were aligned with BLAST to IMGT TRBV, TRBD and TRBJ reference genes, and CDR3 was defined per IMGT. Any clonotype with a frequency above 0.1% was counted as a highly expanded clone. Repertoire diversity was measured by Shannon entropy, and V-J evenness by the Gini coefficient. A clonotype found in more than one individual was treated as public. Through fastp at Q25 and MiXCR, TCRdb rebuilt clones from the public reads, retaining in-frame beta chains. One record per CDR3 amino acid sequence lists the most common genes and DNA. The authors' filters were not applied to this entry. This sample gives around 460,000 distinct CDR3 sequences in total; about 20% of them show up just once. The ten largest clones add up to about an eighth of the sample.

This specimen's time point label, interpreted: persistent/refractory GD, antithyroid drugs over 5 years with positive TRAb. For both TCR sequencing and RNA sequencing, RNA was extracted from PBMCs using TRIzol. The diagnosis of Graves' disease followed American Thyroid Association guidelines. Recruitment of patients was carried out at an endocrinology department in Xi'an, China. From each patient, around 8.3 milliliters of peripheral blood was collected into an EDTA anticoagulant tube. PBMCs were isolated by Ficoll Paque Plus density gradient separation without further T cell sorting. An Agilent 2100 Bioanalyzer and agarose gel were used to check RNA quality, while a NanoDrop 2000 measured RNA concentration.

The receptor was derived from a female donor with Graves disease. Sequences were derived from peripheral blood mononuclear cells (PBMCs), sampled when the disease was refractory, from a patient treated with antithyroid drugs. The V and J genes are TRBV28 and TRBJ1-1; a confident D gene designation cannot be given. The DNA reads as follows: TGTGCCAGCAGTTTGGGAGAGCAGTCGGCCCCACCTTTT. Translated, this is CASSLGEQSAPPF.